The 13 T cell receptor beta chains given below trace back to one sample, sequenced in a study of T cells in Graves' hyperthyroidism and ophthalmopathy. Using RNA transcripts as the source, TCR beta CDR3 regions were amplified. Using the HTBI primer set, a first-round RT-PCR was run on the TCR CDR3. A single record per CDR3 protein comes from TCRdb applying MiXCR to the multiplex PCR reads. The sample has fewer than 800,000 distinct CDR3 sequences; roughly 17% are singletons. The sequenced sample was blood. The source of these receptors is a young man with Graves' hyperthyroidism.

In this sample, this clonotype turned up a few times. The J gene is TRBJ2-7, the V gene TRBV27; 7 nucleotides line up with TRBD1. J was trimmed by 2 bases and V by 7 bases; bases with no gene match: 20. The CDR3 spans 18 residues. Per the germline V gene, CDR1 is MNHEY and CDR2 is SMNVEV (reference sequence). This CDR3 reads CASTLDHQDREITYEQYF. CDR3 coding DNA: TGTGCCAGCACCCTGGATCACCAAGACAGGGAAATCACCTACGAGCAGTACTTC.

This clonotype was recorded many times. The genes are TRBV6-6 and TRBJ2-7; TRBD1 matches 9 bases. V gave up 2 bases and J gave up 4 bases; unmatched junction bases: 9. CDR3 length equals 16 residues. CDR1 is MNHNY, CDR2 SVGAGI, per germline (reference sequence). The CDR3 spells CASSYREGQGSYEQYF. In DNA, the CDR3 is TGTGCCAGCAGTTACCGTGAGGGACAGGGTTCTTACGAGCAGTACTTC.

This clonotype has only a few counts. This chain links TRBV9 with TRBJ1-5, with 7 nucleotides matching TRBD1. Per the germline V gene, CDR1 is SGDLS and CDR2 is YYNGEE. The CDR3 is made up of 15 amino acids. Trimming cost V 2 bases and J 4 bases; bases outside gene matches: 6. This CDR3 reads CASSVDGQVNQPQHF. DNA for the CDR3: TGTGCCAGCAGCGTCGACGGACAGGTTAATCAGCCCCAGCATTTT.

This clonotype appeared many times. The genes are TRBV6-2 or TRBV6-3 and TRBJ2-1, with 13 bases identical to TRBD2. Germline lookup yields CDR1 MNHEY and CDR2 SVGEGT. V was clipped by 6 bases and J by 7 bases; unmatched bases: 3. The CDR3 extends over 14 amino acids. DNA for the CDR3: TGTGCCAGCAGGGGACTAGCGGGAAGGAATGAGCAGTTCTTC. This translates into CASRGLAGRNEQFF.

This clonotype occurred many times. This chain joins TRBV7-2 and TRBJ2-7; D call uncertain. The V gene's germline CDR1 is SGHTA and CDR2 FQGNSA. V gave up 1 base and J gave up 6 bases, with 10 bases separating them. The CDR3 contains 13 residues. In DNA form, the CDR3 reads TGTGCCAGCAGCTTAGGTCCTCCCTCCGAGCAGTACTTC. Its translation: CASSLGPPSEQYF.

This chain uses TRBV3-1 with TRBJ1-2; D unresolved. V gave up 2 bases and J gave up 2 bases, with 3 bases separating them. Germline assignment: CDR1 LGHDT and CDR2 YNNKEL (reference sequence). The CDR3 extends over 12 amino acids. The CDR3 is CASSQWNYGYTF. The CDR3 region has the DNA TGTGCCAGCAGCCAATGGAACTATGGCTACACCTTC. Filled out from reference TRBV3-1 and TRBJ1-2, the complete variable domain reads DTAVSQTPKYLVTQMGNDKSIKCEQNLGHDTMYWYKQDSKKFLKIMFSYNNKELIINETVPNRFSPKSPDKAHLNLHINSLELGDSAVYFCASSQWNYGYTFGSGTRLTVV.

This chain links TRBV19 with TRBJ2-1; perhaps TRBD2 as D (5 bases). Trimming removed 5 bases from V and 7 bases from J, with 12 bases in between. Per germline, CDR1 LNHDA and CDR2 SQIVND (reference sequence). The CDR3 length is 13 residues. CDR3 amino acids: CASSRNSENEQFF. The DNA of the CDR3 is TGTGCCAGTAGTCGGAATAGCGAAAATGAGCAGTTCTTC.

This clonotype was found a few times. The rearrangement joins TRBV6-1 to TRBJ1-1; TRBD1 is a possible D gene (6 bases). The CDR3 loop spans 14 amino acids. V dropped 3 bases and J dropped 0 bases, with 8 bases sitting between them. Germline V lookup: CDR1 MNHNS, CDR2 SASEGT. The chain's CDR3 is CASSEGDMNTEAFF. In DNA form, the CDR3 reads TGTGCCAGCAGTGAGGGGGACATGAACACTGAAGCTTTCTTT.

The chain links TRBV6-5 to TRBJ1-5, with unresolved D. Germline V lookup: CDR1 MNHEY, CDR2 SVGAGI. The CDR3 is 15 residues long. The V end was cut by 2 bases, the J end by 3 bases, with 11 bases between. CDR3 nucleotides: TGTGCCAGCAGTTACGGTCGAGGCGTCAATCAGCCCCAGCATTTT. Protein: CASSYGRGVNQPQHF.

In its sample, this clonotype was seen a few times. This rearrangement joins TRBV18 to TRBJ2-3; the match to TRBD1 covers 7 bases. The CDR3 is 17 residues long. The J segment lost 2 bases and the V segment lost 1 base, leaving 9 bases of the junction unmatched. Germline V gene sequence: CDR1 KGHSH, CDR2 LQKENI. CDR3 loop: CASSPRRGGQTTDTQYF. The CDR3 DNA follows: TGTGCCAGCTCACCACGCCGAGGGGGACAGACCACAGATACGCAGTATTTT.

At least ten counts were recorded for this clonotype. The V gene is TRBV2, the J gene TRBJ1-1; D call uncertain. The CDR3 runs to 11 residues. V lost 4 bases and J 3 bases, leaving 3 bases between the germline ends. The V gene's germline CDR1 is SNHLY and CDR2 FYNNEI. CDR3 in amino acids: CASSAHTEAFF. CDR3 in DNA: TGTGCCAGCAGTGCTCACACTGAAGCTTTCTTT.

Concerning this clonotype itself: This is likely a read error, given that the CDR3 carries no conserved phenylalanine or tryptophan at its end. The chain uses TRBV28 and TRBJ2-3; no clear D gene. The V gene lost 2 bases and the J gene lost 6 bases, with 3 bases spanning the gap. The CDR3 is 11 amino acids. The germline CDR1 and CDR2 sequences are MDHEN and SYDVKM. This CDR3 is CASSLRDTQYL. The CDR3 nucleotides read TGTGCCAGCAGTTTAAGGGATACGCAGTATCTT.

The J gene is TRBJ2-1, the V gene TRBV4-1, with 13 nucleotides matching TRBD2. The CDR3 is 17 residues long. V lost 6 bases to trimming and J lost 8 bases; unmatched junction nucleotides: 13. Germline V lookup: CDR1 MGHRA, CDR2 YSYEKL. The CDR3 here is CASRQSPGTSGIDEQFF. The DNA of the CDR3 is TGCGCCAGCAGGCAATCTCCCGGGACTAGCGGGATCGATGAGCAGTTCTTC.